The 22 T cell receptor beta chains given below trace back to one sample, sequenced in a study of shared clonotypes between healthy human individuals. The assay was immunoSEQ multiplex PCR, and TCRdb's table has in-frame clones only and misses some. The sample holds about 380,000 clones; 96% are singletons and the top ten take approximately 0.32%. Sequencing was carried out using memory CD8+ T cells sorted from blood. Subset denoted: CD45RO+ cells pooled with CCR7-negative TemRA cells. All receptors come from a man aged 25 to 40 in good health.

CDR3 in DNA: TGCGCCAGCAGCCTAGGACAGGGGCATTCACCCCTCCACTTT. It codes for CASSLGQGHSPLHF. The rearrangement links TRBV5-1 to TRBJ1-6, with 9 bases that match TRBD1. The V and J ends lost 4 bases and 8 bases, in that order; junction bases with no gene match: 4. This CDR3 is 14 amino acids long. The germline V gene encodes CDR1 SGHRS and CDR2 YFSETQ.

This chain's CDR3 is CASSFRTGGYEKLFF. The CDR3 bases are TGTGCCAGCAGCTTCAGGACAGGAGGATATGAAAAACTGTTTTTT. The J gene is TRBJ1-4, the V gene TRBV5-6, with TRBD1 matching 7 bases. CDR3 length equals 15 residues. CDR1 is SGHDT, CDR2 YYEEEE, per germline. The ends lost 2 bases at V and 6 bases at J; junction bases unmatched: 7. Combining the CDR3 with reference TRBV5-6 and TRBJ1-4 gives the whole variable domain DAGVTQSPTHLIKTRGQQVTLRCSPKSGHDTVSWYQQALGQGPQFIFQYYEEEERQRGNFPDRFSGHQFPNYSSELNVNALLLGDSALYLCASSFRTGGYEKLFFGSGTQLSVL.

The V call is TRBV4-2, the J call TRBJ2-3, with D possibly matching TRBD1 (5 bases). Germline CDR1 is LGHNA and CDR2 is YNFKEQ. The CDR3 length is 16 residues. V dropped 3 bases and J dropped 6 bases, with 19 bases sitting between them. DNA for the CDR3: TGTGCCAGCAGCCAGGGGCACGGCGGTCCTGGTGATACGCAGTATTTT. Translating gives CASSQGHGGPGDTQYF.

The chain recombines TRBV10-2 with TRBJ2-4; TRBD2 might be the D (5 bases). V lost 3 bases to trimming and J lost 16 bases, with 22 bases between them. The CDR3 loop spans 14 amino acids. Germline V gene data show CDR1 as WSHSY and CDR2 as SAAADI. For the CDR3, the DNA is TGCGCCAGCAGTGATCCGGAGGATCGCGGAATGACATACTTC. Amino acid sequence: CASSDPEDRGMTYF.

The gene calls are TRBV11-3 and TRBJ2-3; TRBD1 aligns across 9 bases. The CDR3 loop spans 16 amino acids. After removal of 3 bases from V and 4 bases from J, the junction contained 8 bases not matched to a gene. CDR1 and CDR2 from the germline V gene are SGHNT and YENEEA. The CDR3 here is CASSLGGTGGADTQYF. The CDR3 DNA reads as TGTGCCAGCAGCTTGGGGGGCACAGGGGGCGCAGATACGCAGTATTTT.

The count of this clone is one. The rearrangement joins TRBV4-1 to TRBJ2-7; D uncertain. The CDR3 length is 15 residues. Trimming cost V 0 bases and J 3 bases, with 12 bases left between them. Per germline, CDR1 MGHRA and CDR2 YSYEKL. The CDR3 is CASSQDRQASYEQYF. For the CDR3, the DNA is TGCGCCAGCAGCCAAGATCGTCAAGCGAGCTACGAGCAGTACTTC.

The chain recombines TRBV29-1 with TRBJ2-5; possible D gene TRBD1, 5 bases. V shed 0 bases and J shed 4 bases, with 15 bases lying between them. CDR3 length: 15 residues. Germline V gives CDR1 SQVTM, CDR2 ANQGSEA. The chain's CDR3 is CSVEDQAGWGETQYF. The DNA of the CDR3 is TGCAGCGTTGAAGATCAGGCAGGGTGGGGAGAGACCCAGTACTTC.

The chain employs TRBV30 and TRBJ2-3, with D unclear. Germline V gene data show CDR1 as GTSNPN and CDR2 as SVGIG (reference sequence). The CDR3 runs to 14 residues. The ends were cut back, 2 bases at V and 2 bases at J, with 11 bases in the middle. The CDR3 DNA sequence: TGTGCCTGGAGTCGTGGGCGCCCCACAGATACGCAGTATTTT. It specifies CAWSRGRPTDTQYF. Together with reference TRBV30 and TRBJ2-3, the CDR3 gives the full variable domain: SQTIHQWPATLVQPVGSPLSLECTVEGTSNPNLYWYRQAAGRGLQLLFYSVGIGQISSEVPQNLSASRPQDRQFILSSKKLLLSDSGFYLCAWSRGRPTDTQYFGPGTRLTVL.

The rearrangement uses TRBV25-1 and TRBJ2-1; D is tentatively TRBD1 or TRBD2 (5 bases each). The CDR3 spans 12 residues. The germline V gene encodes CDR1 MGHDK and CDR2 SYGVNS. With 2 bases removed from V and 7 bases from J, the gap between germline ends came to 6 bases. CDR3 nucleotide sequence: TGTGCCAGCAGTGAAGAGGGGAATGAGCAGTTCTTC. It yields the protein CASSEEGNEQFF.

The chain is built from TRBV2 and TRBJ2-7, with 8 bases that match TRBD1. V lost 4 bases to trimming and J lost 3 bases; unmatched junction nucleotides: 5. Germline V gene sequence: CDR1 SNHLY, CDR2 FYNNEI. The CDR3 covers 14 residues. The CDR3 nucleotides are TGTGCCAGCAGTGGGAGACAGGGGCTCTACGAGCAGTACTTC. Its translation is CASSGRQGLYEQYF.

The chain couples TRBV19 to TRBJ2-2; D is ambiguous. Trimming left V 5 bases short and J 5 bases short, with 15 bases between. CDR1 and CDR2 (germline): LNHDA, SQIVND (reference sequence). This CDR3 has 15 amino acids. DNA of the CDR3: TGTGCCAGTAGTCTAAGGTCCCTGGGGACCGGGGAGCTGTTTTTT. It is translated as CASSLRSLGTGELFF. Using reference TRBV19 and TRBJ2-2 for the parts outside the CDR3, the full variable domain is DGGITQSPKYLFRKEGQNVTLSCEQNLNHDAMYWYRQDPGQGLRLIYYSQIVNDFQKGDIAEGYSVSREKKESFPLTVTSAQKNPTAFYLCASSLRSLGTGELFFGEGSRLTVL.

The CDR3 sequence: CASQGGIANTGELFF. The DNA of the CDR3 is TGTGCCAGCCAAGGAGGAATCGCGAACACCGGGGAGCTGTTTTTT. The chain combines TRBV28 with TRBJ2-2, with D perhaps matching TRBD2 (5 bases). The V and J ends lost 8 bases and 0 bases respectively, with 13 bases between them. The CDR3 loop spans 15 amino acids. CDR1 is MDHEN, CDR2 SYDVKM, per germline.

The chain joins TRBV7-2 to TRBJ2-1; 7 bases agree with TRBD2. V lost 3 bases, J lost 5 bases, and 4 bases stayed unmatched. Germline V gene data show CDR1 as SGHTA and CDR2 as FQGNSA. CDR3 length: 14 residues. The chain's CDR3 is CASSFGGSHNEQFF. CDR3 in DNA: TGTGCCAGCAGCTTCGGCGGGAGTCACAATGAGCAGTTCTTC. Looking up the rest from reference TRBV7-2 and TRBJ2-1 gives the full variable domain: GAGVSQSPSNKVTEKGKDVELRCDPISGHTALYWYRQSLGQGLEFLIYFQGNSAPDKSGLPSDRFSAERTGGSVSTLTIQRTQQEDSAVYLCASSFGGSHNEQFFGPGTRLTVL.

The chain links TRBV5-1 to TRBJ1-2, with D tentatively TRBD1 (6 bases). The CDR3 covers 14 residues. CDR1 and CDR2 (germline): SGHRS, YFSETQ. Trimming took off 0 bases at V and 4 bases at J, with 10 bases between the two ends. The CDR3 spells CASSLVAGAYGYTF. Here the CDR3 DNA reads TGCGCCAGCAGCTTGGTCGCGGGGGCCTATGGCTACACCTTC.

For the CDR3, the DNA is TGTGCCAGCAGGGGACAGGGAAACACTGAAGCTTTCTTT. This encodes CASRGQGNTEAFF. The V and J genes are TRBV27 and TRBJ1-1; 9 bases agree with TRBD1. V dropped 6 bases and J dropped 2; count of bases not matched to a gene: 1. Germline V gene data show CDR1 as MNHEY and CDR2 as SMNVEV (reference sequence). This CDR3 region has 13 residues.

The chain recombines TRBV19 with TRBJ2-7; the match to TRBD2 covers 7 bases. The CDR3 totals 15 residues. Trimming cost V 4 bases and J 5 bases; bases outside gene matches: 11. Germline loops: CDR1 LNHDA, CDR2 SQIVND (reference sequence). CDR3 nucleotide sequence: TGTGCCAGTAGTAAGGAGGGGAGGGCCCCCCACGAGCAGTACTTC. This translates into CASSKEGRAPHEQYF.

This clone appeared a single time. This chain links TRBV10-3 with TRBJ2-2, with D perhaps TRBD1 (5 bases). The germline V and J ends were trimmed by 10 bases and 3 bases, with 9 bases remaining between them. In germline, CDR1 is ENHRY, CDR2 SYGVKD. CDR3 length: 12 residues. In DNA form, the CDR3 reads TGTGCCACAGGGTTATACACCGGGGAGCTGTTTTTT. As protein: CATGLYTGELFF.

The genes are TRBV5-1 and TRBJ1-1, with D possibly being TRBD1 (5 bases). The CDR3 is 16 amino acids. V was clipped by 4 bases and J by 0 bases, with 16 bases between them. Germline V gene lookup returns CDR1 SGHRS and CDR2 YFSETQ. The CDR3 DNA reads as TGCGCCAGCAGCCAACGCGGGACCTTCATGAACACTGAAGCTTTCTTT. This translates into CASSQRGTFMNTEAFF.

Comment on this clone: Additional DNA sequences in this sample encode the identical CDR3. The chain couples TRBV7-9 to TRBJ2-7, with D unresolved. V gave up 2 bases and J gave up 4 bases, with 6 bases separating them. From germline, CDR1 is SEHNR and CDR2 FQNEAQ (reference sequence). This CDR3 is built from 12 residues. The CDR3 sequence: CASSLIGYEQYF. In DNA form, the CDR3 reads TGTGCCAGCAGCTTAATTGGTTACGAGCAGTACTTC.

The chain is built from TRBV2 and TRBJ1-1; 9 nucleotides match TRBD1. CDR1 and CDR2 from the germline V gene are SNHLY and FYNNEI. CDR3 length: 15 amino acids. With 6 bases clipped from V and 0 bases from J, the junction kept 5 bases outside the gene matches. The CDR3 nucleotides read TGTGCCAGCAGAAAACAGGGGGCCATGAACACTGAAGCTTTCTTT. As protein: CASRKQGAMNTEAFF.

V is TRBV7-8 and J is TRBJ2-1; maybe TRBD2 (5 bases). Germline V gene lookup returns CDR1 SGHVS and CDR2 FQNEAQ. With 7 bases removed from V and 7 bases from J, the gap between germline ends came to 11 bases. The CDR3 totals 12 residues. The CDR3 reads CASTPGLNEQFF. In DNA, the CDR3 is TGTGCCAGCACCCCCGGACTTAATGAGCAGTTCTTC.

This clone was seen only once. The chain has TRBV28 and TRBJ2-7, with D unresolved. V shed 6 bases and J shed 5 bases, with 11 bases lying between them. CDR1 and CDR2 (germline): MDHEN, SYDVKM. The CDR3 loop spans 12 amino acids. CDR3 nucleotides: TGTGCCAGCAGGGCCCGGGCCCACGAGCAGTACTTC. Translation: CASRARAHEQYF.